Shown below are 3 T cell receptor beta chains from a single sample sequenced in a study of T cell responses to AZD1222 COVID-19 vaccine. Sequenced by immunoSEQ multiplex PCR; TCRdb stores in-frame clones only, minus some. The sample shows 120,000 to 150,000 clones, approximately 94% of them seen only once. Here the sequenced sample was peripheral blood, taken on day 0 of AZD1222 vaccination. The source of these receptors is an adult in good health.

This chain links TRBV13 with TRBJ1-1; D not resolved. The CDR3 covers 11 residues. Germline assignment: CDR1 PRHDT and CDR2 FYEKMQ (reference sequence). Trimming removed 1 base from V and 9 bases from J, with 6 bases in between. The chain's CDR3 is CASSLEDKAFF. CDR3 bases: TGTGCCAGCAGCTTAGAGGATAAAGCTTTCTTT.

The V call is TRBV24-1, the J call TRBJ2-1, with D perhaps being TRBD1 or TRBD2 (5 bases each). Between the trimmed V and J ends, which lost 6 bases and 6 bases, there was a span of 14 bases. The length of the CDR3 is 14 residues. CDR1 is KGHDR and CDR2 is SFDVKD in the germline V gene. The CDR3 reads CATSPGRVGNEQFF. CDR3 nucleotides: TGTGCCACCAGTCCGGGGCGGGTGGGCAATGAGCAGTTCTTC.

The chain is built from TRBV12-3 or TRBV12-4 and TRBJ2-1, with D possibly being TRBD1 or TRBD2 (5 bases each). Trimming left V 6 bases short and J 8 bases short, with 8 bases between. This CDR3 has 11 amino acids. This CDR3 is CASRMGDEQFF. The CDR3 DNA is TGTGCCAGCAGAATGGGGGATGAGCAGTTCTTC.